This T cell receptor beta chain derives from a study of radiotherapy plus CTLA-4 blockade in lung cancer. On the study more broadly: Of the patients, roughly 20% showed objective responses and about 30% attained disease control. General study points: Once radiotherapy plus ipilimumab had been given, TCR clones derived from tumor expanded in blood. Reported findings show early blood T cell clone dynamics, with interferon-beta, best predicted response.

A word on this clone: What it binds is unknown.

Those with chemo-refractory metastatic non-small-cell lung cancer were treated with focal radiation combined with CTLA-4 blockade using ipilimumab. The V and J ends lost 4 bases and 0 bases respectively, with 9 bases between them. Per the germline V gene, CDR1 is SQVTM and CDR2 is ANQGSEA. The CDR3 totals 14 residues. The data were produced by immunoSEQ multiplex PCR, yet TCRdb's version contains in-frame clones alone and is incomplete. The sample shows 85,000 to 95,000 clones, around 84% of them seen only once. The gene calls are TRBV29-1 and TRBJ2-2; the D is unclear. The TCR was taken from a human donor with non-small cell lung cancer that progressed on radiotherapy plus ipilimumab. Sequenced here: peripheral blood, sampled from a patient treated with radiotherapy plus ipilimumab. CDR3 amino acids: CSVVTSANTGELFF. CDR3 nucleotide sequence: TGCAGCGTTGTAACTTCCGCGAACACCGGGGAGCTGTTTTTT.